This T cell receptor (beta chain) comes out of a study of shared clonotypes between healthy human individuals. The CDR3 has 16 residues. J lost 4 bases, V lost 7 bases, and 11 bases had no gene match. Germline values: CDR1 LNHDA, CDR2 SQIVND (reference sequence). TCRdb's copy holds only in-frame clones and misses some; the assay was immunoSEQ multiplex PCR. This table holds around 700,000 clones, about three quarters found once. The rearrangement links TRBV19 to TRBJ2-2; 8 bases align to TRBD1. The sequence was obtained from a woman in her 30s in good health. Sequences were obtained from memory CD4+ T cells sorted from blood. The subset denotes: CD45RA-negative fraction. CDR3 nucleotide sequence: TGTGCCAGTATGGGGTCAACGGGACAGGTCACCGGGGAGCTGTTTTTT. Amino acid sequence: CASMGSTGQVTGELFF. Based on the CDR3 plus reference TRBV19 and TRBJ2-2, the full variable domain is DGGITQSPKYLFRKEGQNVTLSCEQNLNHDAMYWYRQDPGQGLRLIYYSQIVNDFQKGDIAEGYSVSREKKESFPLTVTSAQKNPTAFYLCASMGSTGQVTGELFFGEGSRLTVL.